This T cell receptor (beta chain) was found in a study of T cell clonotyping in hematopoietic cell transplantation (dated by TCRdb to the early 2020s). Study-wide context: In the study, roughly 140 blood samples were gathered from 35 consecutive transplant recipients and their related donors. Recruitment of patients ran from late 2015 to early 2017, and follow-up continued until late 2020 or until death.

TCR beta CDR3 regions were amplified from genomic DNA with the immunoSEQ assay, a bias-controlled multiplex PCR using V- and J-specific primers. In a second PCR step, a proprietary barcode and Illumina adapter sequences were attached to the CDR3 amplicons. An Illumina MiSeq instrument was used to sequence the CDR3 libraries. As for how the authors treated the data: immunoSEQ Analyzer 3.0 was used for export and quality control, with R Bioconductor and Immunarch used for downstream analyses. Only productive rearrangements in the normalized downsampled data set were used to calculate repertoire metrics. In the normalized cohort, clonotypes with more than 5 templates were defined as pathologically expanded. Repertoire diversity was measured with the Inverse Simpson Index. CMV-specificity analyses were carried out on the non-normalized data set to capture all clonotypes. This immuneACCESS table, as held by TCRdb, lists in-frame sequences with V and J called but not all clones. Of the missing ones, under half trace to an unresolved V gene in checked studies; the others have no known cause. V, J and clone size were drawn from that table, and D and trimming were deduced from the DNA. This sample is represented by roughly 15,000 clones; under 90% of them were singletons. The ten largest clonotypes hold approximately 2.6% of the sample.

Beyond this particular receptor, the publication reports: Overlap with donor repertoires was found for only a small fraction of recipient repertoires, with over 95% found to appear de novo at the given depth. The sample size was limited, and because cells were not sorted, the contributions of CD4 and CD8 repertoires could not be separated. A decrease in recipient TCR diversity was observed after transplant, and a progressive increase in pathologically expanded clonotypes was seen from day 30 to day 180. Inverse Simpson Index values from donors and from recipients before transplant predicted broader TCR repertoire diversity after transplant.

Concerning this clone itself: Its antigen target is currently unknown. No qualities accompany the bases; no much larger clone lies one base away.

Related transplant donors provided blood samples for TCR beta sequencing. Using Nuclei Lysis Solution, genomic DNA was extracted from unfractionated peripheral blood mononuclear cells that were either fresh or cryopreserved. The material sequenced was peripheral blood mononuclear cells. This TCR was recovered from a man aged 50 or older in good health. Some clones in this sample may be carry-over from other donors' samples.

The CDR3 reads as follows: CSVEVRGSYEQYF. Read as DNA, the sequence is TGCAGCGTTGAGGTCAGGGGATCCTACGAGCAGTACTTC. This receptor chain uses TRBV29-1 and TRBJ2-7; TRBD1 could be the D gene, as 6 bases match. From its cysteine to its phenylalanine, the CDR3 spans 13 amino acids. Kept here is only the CDR3 DNA, which spans 39 bases and is read in frame from base 1. V lost 3 bases and J lost 1 base; the stretch between them is 10 bases long. CDR1 and CDR2 are read off the germline V gene as SQVTM and ANQGSEA.